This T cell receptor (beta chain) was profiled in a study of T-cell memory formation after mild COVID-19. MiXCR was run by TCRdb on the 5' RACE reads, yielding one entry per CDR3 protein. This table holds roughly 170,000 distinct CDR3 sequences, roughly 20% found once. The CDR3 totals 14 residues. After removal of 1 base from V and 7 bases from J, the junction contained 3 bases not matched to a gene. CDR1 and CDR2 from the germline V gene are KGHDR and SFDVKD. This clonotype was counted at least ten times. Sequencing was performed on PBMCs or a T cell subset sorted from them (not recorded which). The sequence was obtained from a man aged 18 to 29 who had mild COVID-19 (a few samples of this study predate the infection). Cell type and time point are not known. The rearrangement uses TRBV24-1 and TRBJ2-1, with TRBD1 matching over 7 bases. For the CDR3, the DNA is TGTGCCACCAGTGATTTAGGCAGGGGGAATGAGCAGTTCTTC. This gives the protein CATSDLGRGNEQFF.